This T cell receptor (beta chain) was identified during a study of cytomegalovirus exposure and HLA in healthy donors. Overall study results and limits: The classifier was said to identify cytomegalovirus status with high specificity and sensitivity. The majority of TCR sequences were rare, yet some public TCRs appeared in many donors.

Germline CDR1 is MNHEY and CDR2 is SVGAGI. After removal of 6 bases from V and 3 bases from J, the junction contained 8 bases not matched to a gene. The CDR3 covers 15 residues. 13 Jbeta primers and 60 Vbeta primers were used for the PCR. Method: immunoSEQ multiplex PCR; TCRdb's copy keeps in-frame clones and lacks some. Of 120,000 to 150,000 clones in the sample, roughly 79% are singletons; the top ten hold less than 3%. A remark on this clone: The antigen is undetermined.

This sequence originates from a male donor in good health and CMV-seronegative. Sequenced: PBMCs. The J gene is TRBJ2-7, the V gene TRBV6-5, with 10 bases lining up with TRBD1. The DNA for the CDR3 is TGTGCCAGCAGCATCCCGGGACAGGGGATCTACGAGCAGTACTTC. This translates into CASSIPGQGIYEQYF.